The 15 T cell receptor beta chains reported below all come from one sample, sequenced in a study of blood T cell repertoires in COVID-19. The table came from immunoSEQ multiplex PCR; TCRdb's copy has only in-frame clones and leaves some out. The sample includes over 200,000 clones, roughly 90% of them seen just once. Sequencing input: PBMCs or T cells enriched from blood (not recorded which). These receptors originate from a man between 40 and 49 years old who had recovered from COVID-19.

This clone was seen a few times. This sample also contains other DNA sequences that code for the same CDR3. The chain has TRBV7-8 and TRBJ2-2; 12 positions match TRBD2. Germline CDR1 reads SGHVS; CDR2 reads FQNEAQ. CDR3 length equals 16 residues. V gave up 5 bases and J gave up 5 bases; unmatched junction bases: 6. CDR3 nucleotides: TGTGCCAGCAGCCGGCTAGCGGGAGGGAGGACCGGGGAGCTGTTTTTT. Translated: CASSRLAGGRTGELFF. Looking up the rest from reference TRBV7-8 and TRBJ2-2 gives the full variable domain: GAGVSQSPRYKVAKRGQDVALRCDPISGHVSLFWYQQALGQGPEFLTYFQNEAQLDKSGLPSDRFFAERPEGSVSTLKIQRTQQEDSAVYLCASSRLAGGRTGELFFGEGSRLTVL.

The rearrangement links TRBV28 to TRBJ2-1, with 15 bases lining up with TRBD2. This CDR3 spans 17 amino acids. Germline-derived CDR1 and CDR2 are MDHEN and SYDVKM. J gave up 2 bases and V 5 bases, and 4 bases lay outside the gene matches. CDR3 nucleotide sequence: TGTGCCAGCAGTCCACGGACTAGCGGGAGGGCCTACAATGAGCAGTTCTTC. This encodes CASSPRTSGRAYNEQFF. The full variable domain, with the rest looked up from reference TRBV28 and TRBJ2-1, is DVKVTQSSRYLVKRTGEKVFLECVQDMDHENMFWYRQDPGLGLRLIYFSYDVKMKEKGDIPEGYSVSREKKERFSLILESASTNQTSMYLCASSPRTSGRAYNEQFFGPGTRLTVL.

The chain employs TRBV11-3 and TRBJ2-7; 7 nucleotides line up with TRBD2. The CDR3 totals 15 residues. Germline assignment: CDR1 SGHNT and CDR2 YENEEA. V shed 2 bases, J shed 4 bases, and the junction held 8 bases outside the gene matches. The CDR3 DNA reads TGTGCCAGCAGCTTAATGGGCGGGGGAGGGTACGAGCAGTACTTC. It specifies CASSLMGGGGYEQYF.

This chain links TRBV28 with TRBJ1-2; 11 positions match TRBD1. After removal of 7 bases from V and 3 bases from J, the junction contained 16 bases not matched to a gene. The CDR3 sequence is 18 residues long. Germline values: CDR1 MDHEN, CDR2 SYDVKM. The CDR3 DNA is TGTGCCAGCATCTCGTCGGGTTTTCGGACAGGGGGCGACTATGGCTACACCTTC. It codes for CASISSGFRTGGDYGYTF.

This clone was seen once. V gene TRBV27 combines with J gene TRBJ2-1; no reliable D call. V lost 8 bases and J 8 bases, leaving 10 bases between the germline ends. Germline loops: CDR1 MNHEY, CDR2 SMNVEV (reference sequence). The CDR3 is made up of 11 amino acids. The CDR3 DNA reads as TGTGCCAGCGGTAGTTTGGATGAGCAGTTCTTC. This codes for CASGSLDEQFF.

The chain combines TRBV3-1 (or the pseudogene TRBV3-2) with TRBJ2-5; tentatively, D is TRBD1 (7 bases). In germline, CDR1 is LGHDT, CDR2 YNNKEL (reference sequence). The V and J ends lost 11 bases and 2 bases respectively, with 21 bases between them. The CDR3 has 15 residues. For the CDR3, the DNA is TGTGCCTGCGGGAAATCCGGGACAGCACAAGAGACCCAGTACTTC. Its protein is CACGKSGTAQETQYF.

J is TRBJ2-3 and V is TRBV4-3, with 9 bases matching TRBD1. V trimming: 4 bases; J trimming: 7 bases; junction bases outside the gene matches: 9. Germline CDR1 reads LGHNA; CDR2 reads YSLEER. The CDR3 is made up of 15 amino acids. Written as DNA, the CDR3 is TGCGCCAGCAGCCTAGGGACAGGGACCGAAAATACGCAGTATTTT. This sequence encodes CASSLGTGTENTQYF.

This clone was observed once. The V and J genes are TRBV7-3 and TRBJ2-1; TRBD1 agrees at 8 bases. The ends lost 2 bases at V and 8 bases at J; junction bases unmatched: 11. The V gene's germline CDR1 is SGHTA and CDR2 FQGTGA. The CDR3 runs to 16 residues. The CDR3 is CASSLDGNRGFDEQFF. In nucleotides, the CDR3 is TGTGCCAGCAGCTTAGACGGGAACAGGGGGTTCGATGAGCAGTTCTTC.

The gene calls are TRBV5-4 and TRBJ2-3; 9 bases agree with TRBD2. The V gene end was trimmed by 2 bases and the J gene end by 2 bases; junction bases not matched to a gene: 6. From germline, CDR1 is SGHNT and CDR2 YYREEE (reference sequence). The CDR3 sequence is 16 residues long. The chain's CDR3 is CASSFLSGGTTDTQYF. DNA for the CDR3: TGTGCCAGCAGCTTTCTTAGCGGGGGTACCACAGATACGCAGTATTTT.

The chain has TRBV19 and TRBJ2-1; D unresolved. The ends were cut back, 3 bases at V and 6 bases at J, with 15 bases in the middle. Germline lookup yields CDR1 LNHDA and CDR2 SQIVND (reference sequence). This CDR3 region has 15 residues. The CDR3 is CASSIYLLQANEQFF. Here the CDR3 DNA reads TGTGCCAGTAGTATCTATCTACTTCAGGCCAATGAGCAGTTCTTC. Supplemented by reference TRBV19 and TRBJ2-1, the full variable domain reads DGGITQSPKYLFRKEGQNVTLSCEQNLNHDAMYWYRQDPGQGLRLIYYSQIVNDFQKGDIAEGYSVSREKKESFPLTVTSAQKNPTAFYLCASSIYLLQANEQFFGPGTRLTVL.

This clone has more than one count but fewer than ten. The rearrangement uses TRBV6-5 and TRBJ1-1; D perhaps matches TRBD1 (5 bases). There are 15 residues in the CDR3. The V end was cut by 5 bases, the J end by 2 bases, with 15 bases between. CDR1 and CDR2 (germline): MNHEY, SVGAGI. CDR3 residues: CASSPGSRGNTEAFF. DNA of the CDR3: TGTGCCAGCAGTCCGGGTAGTAGGGGTAACACTGAAGCTTTCTTT.

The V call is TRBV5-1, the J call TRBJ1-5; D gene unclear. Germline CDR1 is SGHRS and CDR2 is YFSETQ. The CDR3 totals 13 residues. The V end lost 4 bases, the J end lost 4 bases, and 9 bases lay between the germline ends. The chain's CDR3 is CASSPGGNQPQHF. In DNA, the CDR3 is TGCGCCAGCAGCCCAGGCGGGAATCAGCCCCAGCATTTT.

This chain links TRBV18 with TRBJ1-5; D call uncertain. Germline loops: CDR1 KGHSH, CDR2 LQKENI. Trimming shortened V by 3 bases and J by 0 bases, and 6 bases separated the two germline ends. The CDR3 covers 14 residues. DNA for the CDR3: TGTGCCAGCTCACCCGGGAATAGCAATCAGCCCCAGCATTTT. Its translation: CASSPGNSNQPQHF.

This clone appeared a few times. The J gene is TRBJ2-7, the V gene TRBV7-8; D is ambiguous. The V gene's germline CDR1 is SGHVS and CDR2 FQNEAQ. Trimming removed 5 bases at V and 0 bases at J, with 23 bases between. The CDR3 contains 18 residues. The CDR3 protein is CASSAEEGAQLHSYEQYF. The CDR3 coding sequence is TGTGCCAGCAGCGCAGAGGAAGGCGCCCAACTCCACTCCTACGAGCAGTACTTC.

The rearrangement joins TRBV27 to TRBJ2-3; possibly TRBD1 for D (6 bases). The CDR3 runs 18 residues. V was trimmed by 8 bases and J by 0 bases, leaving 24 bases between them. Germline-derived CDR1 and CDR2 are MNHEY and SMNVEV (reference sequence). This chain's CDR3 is CASGDGTRQWKSTDTQYF. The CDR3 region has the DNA TGTGCCAGCGGCGACGGGACAAGACAGTGGAAAAGCACAGATACGCAGTATTTT.